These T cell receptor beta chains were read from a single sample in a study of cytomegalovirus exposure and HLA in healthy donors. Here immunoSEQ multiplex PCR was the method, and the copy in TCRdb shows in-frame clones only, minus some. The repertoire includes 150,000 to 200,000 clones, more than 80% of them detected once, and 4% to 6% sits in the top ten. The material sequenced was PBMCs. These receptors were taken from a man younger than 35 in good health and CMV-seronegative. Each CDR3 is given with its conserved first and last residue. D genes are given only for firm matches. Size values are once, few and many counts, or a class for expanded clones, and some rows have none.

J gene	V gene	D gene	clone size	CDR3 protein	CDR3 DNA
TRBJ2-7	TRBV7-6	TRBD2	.	CASSLRTAGAKWYEQYF	TGTGCCAGCAGCTTGCGGACAGCGGGGGCTAAATGGTACGAGCAGTACTTC
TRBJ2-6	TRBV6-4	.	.	CASSDSPGLSGANVLTF	TGTGCCAGCAGTGACTCCCCGGGATTGTCTGGGGCCAACGTCCTGACTTTC
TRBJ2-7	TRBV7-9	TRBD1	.	CASSFGQGLYEQYF	TGTGCCAGCAGCTTCGGACAGGGTCTCTACGAGCAGTACTTC
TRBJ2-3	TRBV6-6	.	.	CASSPEGTSTDTQYF	TGTGCCAGCAGTCCGGAGGGGACTAGCACAGATACGCAGTATTTT
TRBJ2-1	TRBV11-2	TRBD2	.	CASSLLAGAAYNEQFF	TGTGCCAGCAGCTTACTAGCGGGGGCCGCCTACAATGAGCAGTTCTTC
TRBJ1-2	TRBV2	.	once	CATPHQARSYGYTF	TGTGCCACCCCCCATCAGGCGAGAAGCTATGGCTACACCTTC
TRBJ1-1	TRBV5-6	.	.	CASSLEAGPGTEAFF	TGTGCCAGCAGCTTGGAGGCGGGGCCGGGCACTGAAGCTTTCTTT
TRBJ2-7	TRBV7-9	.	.	CASSLYPGDYSYEQYF	TGTGCCAGCAGCTTATATCCAGGGGACTACTCCTACGAGCAGTACTTC
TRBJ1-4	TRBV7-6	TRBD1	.	CASSRGQGRGEKLFF	TGTGCCAGCAGCCGAGGACAGGGTCGGGGTGAAAAACTGTTTTTT
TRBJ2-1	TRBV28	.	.	CASEFYNEQFF	TGTGCCAGCGAGTTCTACAATGAGCAGTTCTTC
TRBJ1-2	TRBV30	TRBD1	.	CAWGLTQGAGGYTF	TGTGCCTGGGGTTTAACTCAGGGGGCAGGTGGCTACACCTTC
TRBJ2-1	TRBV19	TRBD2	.	CASSTGTSGVNEQFF	TGTGCCAGTAGTACAGGGACTAGCGGGGTTAATGAGCAGTTCTTC
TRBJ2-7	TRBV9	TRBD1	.	CASSADRGSYEQYF	TGTGCCAGCAGCGCGGACAGGGGCTCCTACGAGCAGTACTTC
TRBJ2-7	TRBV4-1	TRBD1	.	CASSPRQGDPYEQYF	TGCGCCAGCAGCCCGAGACAGGGCGACCCCTACGAGCAGTACTTC
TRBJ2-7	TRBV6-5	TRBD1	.	CASSYSNSGGEQYF	TGTGCCAGCAGTTACTCGAATTCAGGGGGCGAGCAGTACTTC
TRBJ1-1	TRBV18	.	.	CASSPPGGESTEAFF	TGTGCCAGCTCACCCCCCGGCGGGGAGTCTACTGAAGCTTTCTTT
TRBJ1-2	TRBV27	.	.	CASSLNGGVNGYTF	TGTGCCAGCAGTTTAAACGGGGGAGTTAATGGCTACACCTTC
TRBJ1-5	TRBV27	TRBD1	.	CASRPGQNNQPQHF	TGTGCCAGCAGACCGGGACAGAATAATCAGCCCCAGCATTTT
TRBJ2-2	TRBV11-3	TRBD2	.	CASSLAHPLAGGNTGELFF	TGTGCCAGCAGCTTAGCCCACCCACTAGCGGGAGGAAACACCGGGGAGCTGTTTTTT
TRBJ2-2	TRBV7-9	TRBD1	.	CASRKYDRDGELFF	TGTGCCAGCAGGAAGTATGACAGGGACGGGGAGCTGTTTTTT
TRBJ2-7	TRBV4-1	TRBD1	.	CASSQFSPDRTGNRYEQYF	TGCGCCAGCAGCCAATTCAGCCCCGACCGGACAGGGAACCGCTACGAGCAGTACTTC
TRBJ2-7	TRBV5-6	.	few	CASSLAGDDYEQYF	TGTGCCAGCAGCTTGGCAGGGGACGATTACGAGCAGTACTTC